Each of the 10 T cell receptor beta chains below was sequenced from the same sample in a study of T cells in localized non-small cell lung cancer. Generated by immunoSEQ multiplex PCR, the TCRdb table keeps only in-frame clones and is missing some. Here the sample spans about 83,000 clones, 80% being singletons. The sequencing used peripheral blood, collected before any cancer treatment. The receptors come from a female donor over 55 with stage I lung adenocarcinoma.

The chain links TRBV2 to TRBJ2-7; D might be TRBD1 (6 bases). The V gene lost 6 bases and the J gene lost 4 bases, with 13 bases spanning the gap. The CDR3 has 13 residues. Germline V CDR1 and CDR2: SNHLY, FYNNEI. Here the CDR3 reads CASSRDISYEQYF. In nucleotides, the CDR3 is TGTGCCAGCAGCCGGGACATCTCATACGAGCAGTACTTC.

The chain joins TRBV6-1 to TRBJ1-4, with D maybe TRBD1 (5 bases). CDR1 is MNHNS, CDR2 SASEGT, per germline. This CDR3 comprises 13 residues. Trimming shortened V by 11 bases and J by 8 bases, and 18 bases separated the two germline ends. CDR3 nucleotide sequence: TGTGCCGCGACGTGGGGGGTGGGAGAAAAACTGTTTTTT. It encodes CAATWGVGEKLFF.

The genes are TRBV4-3 and TRBJ1-1; D is uncertain. CDR3 size: 16 residues. V was shortened by 0 bases and J by 0 bases, with 11 bases between the two germline ends. Germline lookup yields CDR1 LGHNA and CDR2 YSLEER. The CDR3, as DNA: TGCGCCAGCAGCCAAGATCTGACGTTCATGAACACTGAAGCTTTCTTT. Protein: CASSQDLTFMNTEAFF.

The table lists this clone with a count of one. V usage is TRBV2 and J usage is TRBJ2-1; D not certain. CDR1 and CDR2 from the germline V gene are SNHLY and FYNNEI. This CDR3 spans 13 amino acids. Between the trimmed V and J ends, which lost 7 bases and 2 bases, there was a span of 9 bases. CDR3 in DNA: TGTGCCAGCACCAATGGGGCCTACAATGAGCAGTTCTTC. Protein: CASTNGAYNEQFF. Full variable domain (rest looked up from reference TRBV2 and TRBJ2-1): EPEVTQTPSHQVTQMGQEVILRCVPISNHLYFYWYRQILGQKVEFLVSFYNNEISEKSEIFDDQFSVERPDGSNFTLKIRSTKLEDSAMYFCASTNGAYNEQFFGPGTRLTVL.

The chain couples TRBV27 to TRBJ2-1; possible D gene TRBD2, 6 bases. Looked up from germline, CDR1 is MNHEY and CDR2 is SMNVEV (reference sequence). The germline V and J ends were trimmed by 7 bases and 7 bases, with 17 bases remaining between them. CDR3 length equals 14 residues. The CDR3 reads CASIKGGDANEQFF. CDR3 nucleotide sequence: TGTGCCAGCATCAAGGGAGGCGACGCAAATGAGCAGTTCTTC.

The rearrangement uses TRBV5-6 and TRBJ1-2, with D tentatively TRBD1 (6 bases). Germline V gene sequence: CDR1 SGHDT, CDR2 YYEEEE. This CDR3 contains 14 residues. V lost 3 bases and J 5 bases, leaving 14 bases between the germline ends. The CDR3 DNA reads as TGTGCCAGCAGCTCCAACCGGGACACTTATGGCTACACCTTC. Translating it yields CASSSNRDTYGYTF.

The chain links TRBV7-8 to TRBJ1-5; 10 positions match TRBD1. Germline V gene data show CDR1 as SGHVS and CDR2 as FQNEAQ. Trimming at V came to 5 bases and at J to 6 bases, leaving 7 bases not matched to a gene. The CDR3 has 15 residues. The CDR3 is CASSPRQGASQPQHF. The CDR3 nucleotides are TGTGCCAGCAGCCCCCGACAGGGGGCAAGTCAGCCCCAGCATTTT.

This clone was recorded once. This chain uses TRBV28 with TRBJ2-7; tentatively, D is TRBD1 (6 bases). The CDR3 covers 16 residues. Germline V gives CDR1 MDHEN, CDR2 SYDVKM. Trimming removed 6 bases from V and 3 bases from J, with 21 bases in between. This CDR3 is CASSYVVGQGNYEQYF. DNA for the CDR3: TGTGCCAGCAGCTACGTTGTAGGGCAGGGGAACTACGAGCAGTACTTC. Full variable domain (remainder filled in from reference TRBV28 and TRBJ2-7): DVKVTQSSRYLVKRTGEKVFLECVQDMDHENMFWYRQDPGLGLRLIYFSYDVKMKEKGDIPEGYSVSREKKERFSLILESASTNQTSMYLCASSYVVGQGNYEQYFGPGTRLTVT.

This chain uses TRBV5-1 with TRBJ1-2; D not certain. Looked up from germline, CDR1 is SGHRS and CDR2 is YFSETQ. Trimming stripped 3 bases from V and 5 bases from J, with 14 bases between. CDR3 size: 14 residues. The CDR3 nucleotides are TGCGCCAGCAGCTCCTCGGGAGGTACATATGGCTACACCTTC. It encodes CASSSSGGTYGYTF.

V and J are TRBV7-2 and TRBJ2-1; no clear D gene. CDR3 length: 13 residues. CDR1 is SGHTA, CDR2 FQGNSA, per germline. Trimming shortened V by 5 bases and J by 8 bases, and 13 bases separated the two germline ends. The CDR3 DNA reads TGTGCCAGCAGCAGGAATGGCTTCTATGAGCAGTTCTTC. It specifies CASSRNGFYEQFF.